These T cell receptor beta chains were read from a single sample in a study of blood T cell repertoires in COVID-19. Assay: immunoSEQ multiplex PCR; the TCRdb copy retains only in-frame clones and omits some. The sample includes 250,000 to 300,000 clones, around 90% of them seen just once. The specimen sequenced was peripheral blood. The source of these receptors is a woman between 50 and 59 years old with COVID-19, enrolled during active disease. CDR3s include the opening cysteine and the closing phenylalanine or tryptophan. The D gene is left open where the match is weak. Clone size is stated in some rows and not others, as once, few, many or a class when expanded.

d_gene,v_gene,j_gene,abundance,CDR3nt,CDR3aa
TRBD2,TRBV27,TRBJ2-3,-,TGTGCCAGCAGTTTATCGCCCCCCGGACTAGCGGGAGAGCTAGATACGCAGTATTTT,CASSLSPPGLAGELDTQYF
-,TRBV7-8,TRBJ1-2,-,TGTGCCAGCAGCCCCCAGGACAGCTATGGCTACACCTTC,CASSPQDSYGYTF
-,TRBV4-1,TRBJ2-7,-,TGCGCCAGCAGCCCCTTGGGCCGGGGATCCCAAGCTTCGGGAGAGCAGTACTTC,CASSPLGRGSQASGEQYF
TRBD1,TRBV5-5,TRBJ2-2,-,TGTGCCAGCAGACGGACACAGGGGAGAACGGGTATCGGGGAGCTGTTTTTT,CASRRTQGRTGIGELFF
-,TRBV6-1,TRBJ1-5,-,TGTGCCAGCAGTGAACAGGGCAATCAGCCCCAGCATTTT,CASSEQGNQPQHF
-,TRBV3-1/TRBV3-2,TRBJ2-1,-,TGTGCCAGCAGCTCACGACTAGAAATCAATGAGCAGTTCTTC,CASSSRLEINEQFF
TRBD1,TRBV7-9,TRBJ2-7,-,TGTGCCAGCAGCTTGGGGGACAGGTTGTCTTACGAGCAGTACTTC,CASSLGDRLSYEQYF
-,TRBV28,TRBJ1-5,-,TGTGCCAGCAGTTACCTCAGGGTATCTTATCAGCCCCAGCATTTT,CASSYLRVSYQPQHF
TRBD2,TRBV19,TRBJ2-7,-,TGTGCCAGCCGAGCTGCGGGGACTAGCGGGAACGAGCAGTACTTC,CASRAAGTSGNEQYF
-,TRBV5-4,TRBJ2-7,-,TGTGCCAGCAGCTCCCTGGGGGCCGACTCCTACGAGCAGTACTTC,CASSSLGADSYEQYF
-,TRBV5-1,TRBJ2-7,-,TGCGCCAGCAGCCCAGAGGCCTACGAGCAGTACTTC,CASSPEAYEQYF
TRBD2,TRBV12-5,TRBJ2-5,few,TGTGCTAGTGGTTTGGGGGTTCGGGAGGGATGGCGGGAGACCCAGTACTTC,CASGLGVREGWRETQYF
-,TRBV5-5,TRBJ1-1,-,TGTGCCAGCAGCCTCATCTCTCCGGGGAACACTGAAGCTTTCTTT,CASSLISPGNTEAFF
TRBD2,TRBV19,TRBJ2-3,-,TGTGCCAGTAGTATGCGGGGGGCGCGGGGCACAGATACGCAGTATTTT,CASSMRGARGTDTQYF
TRBD1,TRBV19,TRBJ2-5,few,TGTGCCAGTAGTACCTCGGGACAGGGGGCGCATGAGACCCAGTACTTC,CASSTSGQGAHETQYF
-,TRBV2,TRBJ1-1,-,TGTGCCAGGCAGGGGAACACTGAAGCTTTCTTT,CARQGNTEAFF
TRBD1,TRBV28,TRBJ1-1,-,TGTGCCAGCAGCCCGGACAGGCGGCTGCTGAACACTGAAGCTTTCTTT,CASSPDRRLLNTEAFF
-,TRBV9,TRBJ2-1,-,TGTGCCAGCAGCGTAGGGTCGGATGAGCAGTTCTTC,CASSVGSDEQFF
TRBD2,TRBV5-4,TRBJ2-7,-,TGTGCCAGCAGCTTGCCGGGACTAGCGGACAGCTCCTACGAGCAGTACTTC,CASSLPGLADSSYEQYF
TRBD1,TRBV10-3,TRBJ1-2,-,TGTGCCATCAGGGATTCCGGGACAGGGAGCTATTCTAACTATGGCTACACCTTC,CAIRDSGTGSYSNYGYTF
-,TRBV11-2,TRBJ2-1,-,TGTGCCAGCAGCTTAACAGGACAGAACTACAATGAGCAGTTCTTC,CASSLTGQNYNEQFF
TRBD2,TRBV5-5,TRBJ2-5,-,TGTGCCAGCAGCCTATCCCTAGCGGGAGGGAAAGAGACCCAGTACTTC,CASSLSLAGGKETQYF
TRBD1,TRBV24-1,TRBJ1-1,-,TGTGCCACCAGTGAAGAGGGCCTGGGACAGGGTGAAGCTTTCTTT,CATSEEGLGQGEAFF
-,TRBV27,TRBJ2-7,-,TGTGCCAGCAGTTTCGGCGGCTCCTACGAGCAGTACTTC,CASSFGGSYEQYF
TRBD1,TRBV5-1,TRBJ2-7,-,TGCGCCAGCAGCTTGGCCGTCAGAGGGGGCGATGAGCAGTACTTC,CASSLAVRGGDEQYF
-,TRBV5-6,TRBJ2-7,-,TGTGCCAGCAGCTTGGGGTATTTCTACTACGAGCAGTACTTC,CASSLGYFYYEQYF
TRBD1,TRBV10-3,TRBJ2-7,-,TGTGCCACGACGGTCCGGACAGGAGATTACGAGCAGTACTTC,CATTVRTGDYEQYF
TRBD1,TRBV10-3,TRBJ2-1,-,TGTGCCATCAGGACGACAGGGTTCTACAATGAGCAGTTCTTC,CAIRTTGFYNEQFF
-,TRBV4-1,TRBJ1-1,-,TGCGCCAGCAGCCAAGGTTCCCCCTTGTATGAAGCTTTCTTT,CASSQGSPLYEAFF
TRBD2,TRBV13,TRBJ2-2,-,TGTGCCAGCAGCTCCATAGTGGCTAGCGGGATCACCGGGGAGCTGTTTTTT,CASSSIVASGITGELFF
-,TRBV11-3,TRBJ1-1,-,TGTGCCAGCAGCTTAGAGTCCGGGACAAAGAACACTGAAGCTTTCTTT,CASSLESGTKNTEAFF
-,TRBV19,TRBJ1-2,-,TGTGCCAGTAGTATAGGGGCAGTTAACTATGGCTACACCTTC,CASSIGAVNYGYTF
TRBD2,TRBV7-8,TRBJ2-5,-,TGTGCCAGCAGCTTAGTGGGTTTCGTGGCTAGCGGGAGAGAGACCCAGTACTTC,CASSLVGFVASGRETQYF
-,TRBV18,TRBJ2-3,-,TGTGCCAGCTCACCACCGATCGGGACCCCAGGAGGGGATACGCAGTATTTT,CASSPPIGTPGGDTQYF
-,TRBV10-1,TRBJ2-7,-,TGCGCCAGCAGGGCAGGTTCCTACGAGCAGTACTTC,CASRAGSYEQYF
-,TRBV25-1,TRBJ1-6,-,TGTGCCAGCGGCGGAATAGGAGAGAATAATTCACCCCTCCACTTT,CASGGIGENNSPLHF
TRBD1,TRBV9,TRBJ1-5,-,TGTGCCAGCAGCGTCCAGACAGGGGGCGAGGGTCAGCCCCAGCATTTT,CASSVQTGGEGQPQHF
-,TRBV18,TRBJ1-6,-,TGTGCCAGCTCGCCCTACGACAGCCGCCGATCACCCCTCCACTTT,CASSPYDSRRSPLHF
TRBD1,TRBV5-4,TRBJ1-1,once,TGTGCCAGCAGCCCACAGACGACAGGGCAAAACACTGAAGCTTTCTTT,CASSPQTTGQNTEAFF
-,TRBV28,TRBJ1-5,-,TGTGCCAGCACCTCGGACAAATATCAGCCCCAGCATTTT,CASTSDKYQPQHF
TRBD2,TRBV7-9,TRBJ2-1,-,TGTGCCAGCAGCTTAGGGGCTAGCGGGAATAATGAGCAGTTCTTC,CASSLGASGNNEQFF
TRBD1,TRBV19,TRBJ1-1,-,TGTGCCAGCAGAGGGACAGGGGCTGGCCGCACTGAAGCTTTCTTT,CASRGTGAGRTEAFF
-,TRBV15,TRBJ1-1,-,TGTGCCACCAGCAGACCTGGGGCAGAGAACACTGAAGCTTTCTTT,CATSRPGAENTEAFF
-,TRBV6-5,TRBJ2-3,-,TGTGCCAGCAGTTATCGGTTCGTCACAGATACGCAGTATTTT,CASSYRFVTDTQYF